Presented here are 21 T cell receptor beta chains from one specimen sequenced in a study of T cells in women clearing cervical HPV infection. The data were produced by immunoSEQ multiplex PCR, yet TCRdb's version contains in-frame clones alone and is incomplete. This specimen shows some 16,000 clones; the ten leading clones hold under 12%. The sample comprised blood buffy coat. These receptors originate from a woman aged 18-70 years with a cervical HPV16 infection that either progressed to CIN3+ or cleared (not recorded which).

Of note for this clone: The read stops 3 residues short of the end of the CDR3; the missing end is completed from the germline J gene. This chain joins TRBV6-4 and TRBJ2-7; 10 bases agree with TRBD2. J lost 1 base, V lost 2 bases, and 5 bases had no gene match. Germline V lookup: CDR1 MRHNA, CDR2 SNTAGT. The CDR3 runs 16 residues. CDR3 DNA, as far as it was read: TGTGCCAGCAGTGACCCCGGACTAGCGGATTCCTACGAG. Residues: CASSDPGLADSYE. The whole CDR3 reads CASSDPGLADSYEQYF.

Concerning this clone itself: The read stops 3 residues short of the end of the CDR3; the missing end is completed from the germline J gene. The rearrangement uses TRBV28 and TRBJ2-1, with TRBD2 as a possible D gene (5 bases). From germline, CDR1 is MDHEN and CDR2 SYDVKM. The CDR3 runs 12 residues. Deletions cut 5 bases from V and 8 bases from J, with 10 bases between. The CDR3 spells CASSKTSYEQFF. The part of the CDR3 DNA that was read is TGTGCCAGCAGTAAAACTAGTTATGAG. The variable domain in full, completed from reference TRBV28 and TRBJ2-1, reads DVKVTQSSRYLVKRTGEKVFLECVQDMDHENMFWYRQDPGLGLRLIYFSYDVKMKEKGDIPEGYSVSREKKERFSLILESASTNQTSMYLCASSKTSYEQFFGPGTRLTVL.

Comments on this clone: The observed sequence ends 3 residues before the CDR3 terminus, with the missing tail filled in from the germline J gene. V usage is TRBV4-1 and J usage is TRBJ1-2; 9 nucleotides line up with TRBD1. Germline lookup yields CDR1 MGHRA and CDR2 YSYEKL. There are 15 residues in the CDR3. V lost 2 bases to trimming and J lost 6 bases; unmatched junction nucleotides: 7. The DNA read from the CDR3 is TGCGCCAGCAGCCAACCCACAAGGACAGGGGATGGC. Translated: CASSQPTRTGDG. In full, the CDR3 is CASSQPTRTGDGYTF.

Regarding this clone: The CDR3 end falls 3 residues outside the read, so it is completed with the germline J gene. J is TRBJ1-2 and V is TRBV20-1; 9 nucleotides align to TRBD1. This CDR3 has 14 amino acids. V was pared by 3 bases and J by 4 bases, with 6 bases of the junction left unmatched. The germline V gene encodes CDR1 DFQATT and CDR2 SNEGSKA (reference sequence). The CDR3 reads CSASPDRGAYGYTF. The CDR3 DNA, read in part, is TGCAGTGCTAGCCCCGACAGGGGGGCCTATGGC.

About this clone: Coverage ceases 3 residues before the CDR3 finishes, and the germline J gene fills in the end. The chain couples TRBV5-6 to TRBJ2-3; possible D gene TRBD2, 6 bases. In germline, CDR1 is SGHDT, CDR2 YYEEEE. The CDR3 runs to 14 residues. CDR3: CASSLAAGRKTQYF. Partial CDR3 DNA: TGTGCCAGCAGCTTGGCGGCAGGGAGGAAGACG.

Note on this clone: The read ends 3 residues early relative to the CDR3; the germline J gene fills the gap. This sequence joins TRBV30 and TRBJ1-5, with D maybe TRBD1 (5 bases). The CDR3 has 13 residues. The ends were cut back, 0 bases at V and 6 bases at J, with 9 bases in the middle. In germline, CDR1 is GTSNPN, CDR2 SVGIG (reference sequence). CDR3 DNA (partial): TGTGCCTGGAGTGTACAAGGGGCTCAGCCC. It translates to CAWSVQGAQP. The full CDR3 protein reads CAWSVQGAQPQHF.

This CDR3 is CSARDGSGGNQPQYF. The sequenced part of the CDR3 DNA is TGCAGTGCTAGAGATGGATCCGGGGGGAATCAGCCG. The V gene is TRBV20-1, the J gene TRBJ2-3; TRBD2 aligns across 7 bases. The CDR3 goes on 3 residues after the read ends, and that part is filled in from the germline J gene. The CDR3 is 15 amino acids. Per the germline V gene, CDR1 is DFQATT and CDR2 is SNEGSKA (reference sequence).

The part of the CDR3 DNA that was read is TGCAGTGCTAGAGATCCCAGGGGTAATCAGCCC. Protein: CSARDPRGNQP. The whole CDR3 is CSARDPRGNQPQHF. The rearrangement links TRBV20-1 to TRBJ1-5; weak D call: TRBD1 (6 bases). The CDR3 end lies 3 residues beyond the end of the read and is filled in from the germline J gene. This CDR3 region has 14 residues. Trimming took 0 bases from V and 4 from J, leaving 10 bases between them. From germline, CDR1 is DFQATT and CDR2 SNEGSKA (reference sequence).

As regards this clone: The CDR3 goes on 3 residues after the read ends, and that part is filled in from the germline J gene. The chain employs TRBV2 and TRBJ2-1; 7 bases map to TRBD2. CDR3 length: 15 residues. The germline gives CDR1 SNHLY, CDR2 FYNNEI. The ends lost 5 bases at V and 8 bases at J; junction bases unmatched: 12. Partial CDR3 DNA: TGTGCCAGCAGTCCGACGGTGGGGGGAGGGTATGAG. Translated: CASSPTVGGGYE. The whole CDR3 reads CASSPTVGGGYEQFF.

As regards this clone: The sequenced fragment ends 3 residues before the CDR3 boundary, so the rest is inferred from the germline J gene. The gene calls are TRBV2 and TRBJ2-2; D is unclear. From germline, CDR1 is SNHLY and CDR2 FYNNEI. The V end was cut by 7 bases, the J end by 0 bases, with 9 bases between. The CDR3 is 14 residues long. This CDR3 is CASISRANTGELFF. CDR3 DNA (partial): TGTGCCAGCATTAGTAGGGCGAACACCGGGGAG.

Comment on this clone: The read is 3 residues too short to cover the CDR3 end, so that end is filled in from the germline J gene. This rearrangement joins TRBV30 to TRBJ2-1; 7 bases agree with TRBD2. The CDR3 spans 15 residues. Trimming cost V 0 bases and J 4 bases; bases outside gene matches: 6. Germline values: CDR1 GTSNPN, CDR2 SVGIG (reference sequence). The part of the CDR3 DNA that was read is TGTGCCTGGAGTGTAGTAGATAGCGGGTACAATGAG. This codes for CAWSVVDSGYNE. In full, the CDR3 is CAWSVVDSGYNEQFF.

In regard to this clone: An end of the junction differs from the germline gene, which may be a read error. The CDR3 is cut off 3 residues early in the read; its end comes from the germline J gene. The genes are TRBV4-2 and TRBJ2-7; the D is unclear. The CDR3 length is 13 residues. CDR1 and CDR2 (germline): LGHNA, YNFKEQ. The covered CDR3 bases are TGCGCCAGCAGCCAAGGCAGGTCCTACGAG. Translated, it gives CASSQGRSYE. The entire CDR3 sequence reads CASSQGRSYEQYF.

Of note for this clone: Sequencing ends 3 residues short of the CDR3 end; the germline J gene provides the rest. The rearrangement joins TRBV18 to TRBJ2-3, with D perhaps matching TRBD1 (5 bases). Per the germline V gene, CDR1 is KGHSH and CDR2 is LQKENI. There are 17 residues in the CDR3. V dropped 1 base and J dropped 1 base, with 15 bases sitting between them. Incomplete CDR3 DNA: TGTGCCAGCTCACCACAGGGCGCCCAGGGTGGCACAGATACG. Residues: CASSPQGAQGGTDT. In full, the CDR3 is CASSPQGAQGGTDTQYF.

A word on this clone: The read comes to an end 3 residues before the CDR3 does, leaving the germline J gene to fill in the end. The chain recombines TRBV6-2 or TRBV6-3 with TRBJ1-2, with no clear D. The CDR3 has 12 amino acids. CDR1 and CDR2 from the germline V gene are MNHEY and SVGEGT. CDR3 in amino acids: CAIQKEGHDYTF. CDR3 DNA, as far as it was read: TGTGCCATCCAAAAGGAGGGCCATGAC.

Concerning this clone: Read data end 3 residues before the CDR3 end; the end is taken from the germline J gene. The chain combines TRBV28 with TRBJ2-3; 8 bases map to TRBD2. Germline V gene sequence: CDR1 MDHEN, CDR2 SYDVKM. The J segment lost 3 bases and the V segment lost 7 bases, leaving 9 bases of the junction unmatched. This CDR3 comprises 15 residues. The CDR3 protein is CASTRGGLGTDTQYF. Partial CDR3 DNA: TGTGCCAGCACCCGCGGGGGGCTGGGTACAGATACG.

As regards this clone: The CDR3 goes on 3 residues after the read ends, and that part is filled in from the germline J gene. The V gene is TRBV7-9, the J gene TRBJ1-5; 7 positions agree with TRBD1. There are 15 residues in the CDR3. Germline-derived CDR1 and CDR2 are SEHNR and FQNEAQ (reference sequence). Trimming took 5 bases from V and 2 from J; bases not matched to a gene: 6. Incomplete CDR3 DNA: TGTGCCAGCAGCAGAGACAGGGTCGGCAATCAGCCC. Protein sequence: CASSRDRVGNQP. The CDR3 in full is CASSRDRVGNQPQHF. The whole variable domain, remainder taken from reference TRBV7-9 and TRBJ1-5, is DTGVSQNPRHKITKRGQNVTFRCDPISEHNRLYWYRQTLGQGPEFLTYFQNEAQLEKSRLLSDRFSAERPKGSFSTLEIQRTEQGDSAMYLCASSRDRVGNQPQHFGDGTRLSIL.

Remarks on this clone: From the germline J gene comes the end of the CDR3, since the read stops 3 residues before it. V and J are TRBV30 and TRBJ1-2; D is perhaps TRBD1 (5 bases). The CDR3 is 12 amino acids. The germline CDR1 and CDR2 sequences are GTSNPN and SVGIG (reference sequence). CDR3 bases read: TGTGCCTGGAGTGCGATGGGGGGAGAC. Amino acid sequence: CAWSAMGGD. The CDR3 as a whole reads CAWSAMGGDYTF. The whole variable domain, filled in from reference TRBV30 and TRBJ1-2, reads SQTIHQWPATLVQPVGSPLSLECTVEGTSNPNLYWYRQAAGRGLQLLFYSVGIGQISSEVPQNLSASRPQDRQFILSSKKLLLSDSGFYLCAWSAMGGDYTFGSGTRLTVV.

Notes on this clone: A junction end diverges from the germline sequence, so it may reflect a read error. The read is 3 residues too short to cover the CDR3 end, so that end is filled in from the germline J gene. Different DNA sequences within this sample yield the same CDR3. The genes are TRBV20-1 and TRBJ1-3, with 7 positions matching TRBD1. Per germline, CDR1 DFQATT and CDR2 SNEGSKA (reference sequence). The CDR3 is made up of 14 amino acids. The sequenced CDR3 bases are TGCAGTGCTGACAAGACAGGGACCGGAAACACA. Its protein product is CSADKTGTGNT. The full CDR3 sequence reads CSADKTGTGNTIYF.

Measured by frequency, this clone is medium-sized. The CDR3 is cut off 3 residues early in the read; its end comes from the germline J gene. This chain joins TRBV7-2 and TRBJ2-4; no reliable D call. The V and J ends lost 1 base and 0 bases respectively, with 4 bases between them. Germline V gene data show CDR1 as SGHTA and CDR2 as FQGNSA. The CDR3 runs to 14 residues. The CDR3 bases that were read are TGTGCCAGCAGCTTAGAGCCAGCCAAAAACATT. It translates to CASSLEPAKNI. The CDR3 as a whole reads CASSLEPAKNIQYF.

In the case of this clone: Coverage ceases 3 residues before the CDR3 finishes, and the germline J gene fills in the end. The genes are TRBV20-1 and TRBJ2-1; 11 nucleotides agree with TRBD2. The CDR3 length is 15 residues. Germline V gene data show CDR1 as DFQATT and CDR2 as SNEGSKA (reference sequence). Germline trimming cut 0 bases from V and 8 bases from J; bases unmatched to any gene: 6. The sequenced part of the CDR3 DNA is TGCAGTGCTAGAGATCGTCTAGCGGGGGGCCATGAG. This codes for CSARDRLAGGHE. From start to end, the CDR3 is CSARDRLAGGHEQFF.

To note about this clone: The read terminates 3 residues before the CDR3 end, so the remaining end is supplied by the germline J gene. The rearrangement joins TRBV2 to TRBJ2-2; TRBD2 agrees at 11 bases. Germline CDR1 is SNHLY and CDR2 is FYNNEI. The trim removed 2 bases at V and 0 bases at J, leaving 5 bases unmatched. CDR3 length equals 18 residues. The DNA read from the CDR3 is TGTGCCAGCAGTGAAACCGGGACTAGCGGCGCGAACACCGGGGAG. This gives the protein CASSETGTSGANTGE. The full CDR3 reads CASSETGTSGANTGELFF.